A selection of T cell receptor beta chains follows, all from one sample in a study of cytomegalovirus exposure and HLA in healthy donors. Generated by immunoSEQ multiplex PCR, the TCRdb table keeps only in-frame clones and is missing some. The table has 150,000 to 200,000 clones, about 85% seen once. The sample comprised PBMCs. These receptors all come from a woman aged 45-60 years in good health and CMV-seronegative. The CDR3 runs from the conserved cysteine through the conserved F or W. The D gene is left open where the match is weak. A clone size is listed for some rows: how often the clone was seen (once, few, many), or a class if it is expanded.

clone size | J gene | D gene | V gene | CDR3 protein | CDR3 DNA
. | TRBJ2-1 | . | TRBV7-2 | CASSYLRGNEQFF | TGTGCCAGCAGCTACCTAAGGGGCAATGAGCAGTTCTTC
. | TRBJ1-5 | . | TRBV4-2 | CASSQVAGGGNQPQHF | TGTGCCAGCAGCCAAGTGGCGGGGGGCGGCAATCAGCCCCAGCATTTT
. | TRBJ2-4 | . | TRBV18 | CASSPSEGILGF | TGTGCCAGCTCACCATCGGAGGGAATATTGGGCTTC
. | TRBJ2-7 | . | TRBV7-9 | CASSSPSDDRDFYEQYF | TGTGCCAGCAGCTCCCCCTCTGATGACAGGGACTTTTACGAGCAGTACTTC
. | TRBJ2-1 | . | TRBV7-2 | CASSGPTPAYNEQFF | TGTGCCAGCAGCGGTCCCACTCCCGCCTACAATGAGCAGTTCTTC
. | TRBJ2-2 | . | TRBV5-6 | CASSLLARLTGELFF | TGTGCCAGCAGCTTATTAGCGAGACTCACCGGGGAGCTGTTTTTT
few | TRBJ1-4 | TRBD1 | TRBV29-1 | CSVEMGQGSEKLFF | TGCAGCGTTGAAATGGGACAGGGAAGTGAAAAACTGTTTTTT
. | TRBJ2-3 | TRBD2 | TRBV5-1 | CASSLLGSSGTLTDTQYF | TGCGCCAGCAGCTTGCTCGGGTCTAGCGGGACGCTCACAGATACGCAGTATTTT
. | TRBJ2-3 | TRBD2 | TRBV5-1 | CASSLAPGLARGDTQYF | TGCGCCAGCAGCTTGGCACCGGGACTAGCGCGGGGAGATACGCAGTATTTT
. | TRBJ1-1 | TRBD1 | TRBV15 | CATSRDLRGQGANTEAFF | TGTGCCACCAGCAGAGACCTCCGGGGACAGGGGGCAAACACTGAAGCTTTCTTT
. | TRBJ1-6 | TRBD1 | TRBV6-4 | CASSDSDRQGVPCNNSPLHF | TGTGCCAGCAGTGACTCAGACAGACAGGGAGTCCCCTGCAATAATTCACCCCTCCACTTT
. | TRBJ1-5 | TRBD1 | TRBV7-2 | CASSWGQGVARPQHF | TGTGCCAGCAGCTGGGGACAGGGGGTAGCCCGGCCCCAGCATTTT
few | TRBJ2-7 | . | TRBV6-5 | CASSYSARPPYEQYF | TGTGCCAGCAGTTACTCGGCCAGGCCGCCCTACGAGCAGTACTTC
. | TRBJ2-1 | TRBD1 | TRBV11-1 | CASSSPGQGYNEQFF | TGTGCCAGCAGCTCACCGGGACAGGGATACAATGAGCAGTTCTTC
. | TRBJ2-7 | . | TRBV2 | CASSDSTKREQYF | TGTGCCAGCAGTGATAGCACCAAGAGAGAGCAGTACTTC
. | TRBJ1-1 | . | TRBV30 | CAWSVGLGRGNTEAFF | TGTGCCTGGAGTGTAGGATTGGGTCGCGGGAACACTGAAGCTTTCTTT
. | TRBJ2-5 | TRBD1 | TRBV7-2 | CASSLDRGKETQYF | TGTGCCAGCAGCCTGGACAGGGGAAAAGAGACCCAGTACTTC
. | TRBJ1-1 | . | TRBV19 | CASRYELDTEAFF | TGTGCCAGCCGGTATGAGCTGGACACTGAAGCTTTCTTT
few | TRBJ1-1 | . | TRBV5-1 | CASSLGDLNTEAFF | TGCGCCAGCAGCTTGGGAGATTTGAACACTGAAGCTTTCTTT
few | TRBJ1-5 | . | TRBV7-2 | CASSLGQARNQPQHF | TGTGCCAGCAGCCTAGGGCAGGCTCGCAATCAGCCCCAGCATTTT
once | TRBJ2-2 | . | TRBV11-2 | CASSFQTVVGGELFF | TGTGCCAGCAGCTTTCAAACGGTAGTCGGCGGGGAGCTGTTTTTT
. | TRBJ2-7 | TRBD2 | TRBV7-6 | CASSLAGGTLYEQYF | TGTGCCAGCAGCTTAGCGGGGGGGACGCTGTACGAGCAGTACTTC
. | TRBJ2-3 | TRBD2 | TRBV2 | CASSSGTSGGGDTQYF | TGTGCCAGCAGCTCTGGTACTAGCGGGGGGGGAGATACGCAGTATTTT
. | TRBJ1-2 | . | TRBV4-2 | CASSPREELPNYGYTF | TGTGCCAGCAGCCCAAGAGAGGAGCTACCTAACTATGGCTACACCTTC
. | TRBJ1-5 | . | TRBV19 | CASSPDFTGTNLGPQHF | TGTGCCAGTAGTCCGGACTTCACAGGGACAAACCTCGGGCCCCAGCATTTT
. | TRBJ2-5 | TRBD1 | TRBV28 | CASSFYRGNQETQYF | TGTGCCAGCAGTTTTTACAGGGGGAACCAAGAGACCCAGTACTTC
. | TRBJ1-3 | TRBD1 | TRBV25-1 | CASSRGTAFSGNTIYF | TGTGCCAGCAGTAGGGGGACAGCCTTCTCTGGAAACACCATATATTTT
. | TRBJ2-2 | . | TRBV2 | CASNLGSNTGELFF | TGTGCCAGCAACTTGGGGAGCAACACCGGGGAGCTGTTTTTT
. | TRBJ2-1 | . | TRBV7-3 | CASSPRPGNEQFF | TGTGCCAGCAGCCCCCGCCCGGGTAATGAGCAGTTCTTC
. | TRBJ2-2 | . | TRBV9 | CASSFGGIGAGELFF | TGTGCCAGCAGCTTCGGAGGGATAGGTGCTGGGGAGCTGTTTTTT
. | TRBJ1-1 | TRBD1 | TRBV4-2 | CASSPRDRGNTEAFF | TGTGCCAGCAGCCCCCGGGACAGGGGGAACACTGAAGCTTTCTTT